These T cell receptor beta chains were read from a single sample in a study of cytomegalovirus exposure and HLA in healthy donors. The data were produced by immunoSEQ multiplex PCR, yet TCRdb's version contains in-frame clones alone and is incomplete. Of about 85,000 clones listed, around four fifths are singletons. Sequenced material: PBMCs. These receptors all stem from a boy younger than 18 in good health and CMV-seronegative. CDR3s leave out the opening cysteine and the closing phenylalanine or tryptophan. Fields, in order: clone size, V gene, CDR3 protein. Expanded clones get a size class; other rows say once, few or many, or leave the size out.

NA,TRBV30,AWNQVWQDYGYT
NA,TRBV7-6,ASSPGDGPEVQPQH
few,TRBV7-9,ASSFKRDLYNEQF
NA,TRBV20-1,SAPRVPEAF
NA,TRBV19,ASRLAGGIEQF
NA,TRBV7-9,ASSFYASGVQETQY
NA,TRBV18,ASSPKDRAPNQPQH
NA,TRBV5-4,ASSLYGREQY
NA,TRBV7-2,ASSFRHEGEQF
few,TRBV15,ATSMGLASGELF
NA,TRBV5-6,ASSTSGGGETQY
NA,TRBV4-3,ASSQDRGGREQF
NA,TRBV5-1,ASSLEGGGGTEAF
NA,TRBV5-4,ASSSGGEDTIY
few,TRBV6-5,ASSSTSTDTQY
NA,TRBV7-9,ASRHGLDQETQY
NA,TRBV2,ASRGGIQETQY
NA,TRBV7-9,ASSLIDTSTNEKLF